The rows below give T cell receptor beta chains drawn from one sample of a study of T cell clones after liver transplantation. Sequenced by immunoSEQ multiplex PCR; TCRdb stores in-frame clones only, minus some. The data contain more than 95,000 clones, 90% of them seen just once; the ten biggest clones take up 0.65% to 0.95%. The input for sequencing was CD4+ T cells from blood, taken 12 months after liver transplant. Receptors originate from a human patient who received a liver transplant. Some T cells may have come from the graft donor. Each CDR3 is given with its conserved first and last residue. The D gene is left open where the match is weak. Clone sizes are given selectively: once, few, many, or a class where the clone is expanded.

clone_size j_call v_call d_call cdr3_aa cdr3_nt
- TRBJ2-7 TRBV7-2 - CASSLEGGSSYEQYF TGTGCCAGCAGCTTAGAGGGGGGAAGCTCCTACGAGCAGTACTTC
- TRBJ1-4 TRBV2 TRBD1 CASRDRDLRYEKLFF TGTGCCAGCCGGGACAGGGATCTACGGTATGAAAAACTGTTTTTT
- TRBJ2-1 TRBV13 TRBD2 CASSLRSGAYNEQFF TGTGCCAGCAGCTTACGTAGCGGGGCATACAATGAGCAGTTCTTC
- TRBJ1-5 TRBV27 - CASSPTFGGVGQPQHF TGTGCCAGCAGTCCGACGTTTGGGGGCGTCGGGCAGCCCCAGCATTTT
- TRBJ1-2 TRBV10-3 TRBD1 CAIRTGTLYYGYTF TGTGCCATCAGGACAGGGACCCTGTACTATGGCTACACCTTC
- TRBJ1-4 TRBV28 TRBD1 CASSSPGTGAEKLFF TGTGCCAGCAGTTCACCCGGGACAGGGGCTGAAAAACTGTTTTTT
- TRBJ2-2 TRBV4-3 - CASSQDLGVTGELFF TGCGCCAGCAGCCAAGACCTGGGGGTAACCGGGGAGCTGTTTTTT
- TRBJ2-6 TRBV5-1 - CASSSANSGANVLTF TGCGCCAGCAGCTCGGCAAACTCTGGGGCCAACGTCCTGACTTTC
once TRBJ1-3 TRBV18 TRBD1 CASSSGTGTGNTIYF TGTGCCAGCTCATCTGGGACAGGCACTGGAAACACCATATATTTT
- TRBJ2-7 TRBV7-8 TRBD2 CASSSKTSALSYEQYF TGTGCCAGCAGCTCGAAAACTAGCGCCCTCTCCTACGAGCAGTACTTC
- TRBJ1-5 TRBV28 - CASRGPGQPQHF TGTGCCAGCAGGGGGCCGGGGCAGCCCCAGCATTTT
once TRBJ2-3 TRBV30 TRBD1 CAWRGAGGLTDTQYF TGTGCCTGGAGAGGGGCAGGGGGCTTGACAGATACGCAGTATTTT
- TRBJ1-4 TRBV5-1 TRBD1 CASSLQGNEKLFF TGCGCCAGCAGCCTACAGGGGAATGAAAAACTGTTTTTT
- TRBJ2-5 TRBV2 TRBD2 CASRPPGAGVETQYF TGTGCCAGCAGGCCCCCGGGAGCGGGAGTTGAGACCCAGTACTTC
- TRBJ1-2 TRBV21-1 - CASSKALGDGYTF TGTGCCAGCAGCAAAGCGCTCGGGGACGGCTACACCTTC
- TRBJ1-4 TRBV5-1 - CASSSLQSTNEKLFF TGCGCCAGCAGCTCGTTACAGTCAACTAATGAAAAACTGTTTTTT
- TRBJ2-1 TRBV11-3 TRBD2 CASSLRTGGPYNEQFF TGTGCCAGCAGCTTAAGAACGGGAGGCCCCTACAATGAGCAGTTCTTC
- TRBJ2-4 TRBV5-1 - CASSSHPDFFAKNIQYF TGCGCCAGCAGCTCGCATCCGGATTTTTTTGCCAAAAACATTCAGTACTTC
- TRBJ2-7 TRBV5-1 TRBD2 CASSLGAGESEQYF TGCGCCAGCAGCTTGGGGGCGGGAGAAAGCGAGCAGTACTTC
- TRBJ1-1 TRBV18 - CASSPGTITEAFF TGTGCCAGCTCACCCGGGACAATCACTGAAGCTTTCTTT
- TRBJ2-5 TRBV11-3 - CASRGGGETQYF TGTGCCAGCAGGGGAGGGGGAGAGACCCAGTACTTC
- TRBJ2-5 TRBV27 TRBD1 CASSFTGVWETQYF TGTGCCAGCAGTTTCACAGGGGTATGGGAGACCCAGTACTTC
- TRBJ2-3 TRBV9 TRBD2 CASSTSSGRASDTQYF TGTGCCAGCAGCACCTCTAGCGGGAGGGCCTCAGATACGCAGTATTTT
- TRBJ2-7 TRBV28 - CASIHRESAEQYF TGTGCCAGCATCCACCGAGAGTCCGCCGAGCAGTACTTC
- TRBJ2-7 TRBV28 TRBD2 CASRGGLAAYEQYF TGTGCCAGCAGGGGGGGACTAGCGGCCTACGAGCAGTACTTC
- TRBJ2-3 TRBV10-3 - CAHSRQTTDTQYF TGTGCCCACTCGAGACAGACAACAGATACGCAGTATTTT
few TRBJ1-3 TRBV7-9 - CASADSGNTIYF TGTGCCAGCGCAGACTCTGGAAACACCATATATTTT
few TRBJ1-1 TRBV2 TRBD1 CASSLTGTGNTEAFF TGTGCCAGCAGTCTTACCGGGACAGGGAACACTGAAGCTTTCTTT
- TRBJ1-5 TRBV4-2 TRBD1 CASSQEAGQGTNQPQHF TGTGCCAGCAGCCAAGAGGCGGGACAGGGTACCAATCAGCCCCAGCATTTT
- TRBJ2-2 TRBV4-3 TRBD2 CASSLDLAGASDTGELFF TGCGCCAGCAGCCTCGACCTAGCGGGAGCTTCGGACACCGGGGAGCTGTTTTTT
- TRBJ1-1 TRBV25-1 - CASSGRRGDEAFF TGTGCCAGCAGTGGCCGGAGGGGTGATGAAGCTTTCTTT
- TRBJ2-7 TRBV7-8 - CASSRSGYEQYF TGTGCCAGCAGCCGTTCAGGCTACGAGCAGTACTTC
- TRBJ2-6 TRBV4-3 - CASSQDRKAALHSGANVLTF TGCGCCAGCAGCCAAGATAGGAAGGCAGCCCTCCACTCTGGGGCCAACGTCCTGACTTTC
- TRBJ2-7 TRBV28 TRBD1 CASREGGDRGSYEQYF TGTGCCAGCAGAGAGGGGGGGGACAGGGGTTCCTACGAGCAGTACTTC
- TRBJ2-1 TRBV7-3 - CASSLQASYNEQFF TGTGCCAGCAGCTTACAGGCCTCCTACAATGAGCAGTTCTTC
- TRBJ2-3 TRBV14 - CASSPWEGASTDTQYF TGTGCCAGCAGCCCCTGGGAGGGGGCTAGCACAGATACGCAGTATTTT
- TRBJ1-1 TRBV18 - CASSTEVGDTEAFF TGTGCCAGCTCAACTGAGGTGGGGGACACTGAAGCTTTCTTT
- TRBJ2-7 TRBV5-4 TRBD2 CASSSGLAEEQYF TGTGCCAGCAGCTCAGGACTAGCGGAGGAGCAGTACTTC
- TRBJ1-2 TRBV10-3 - CAISESQGYTF TGTGCCATCAGTGAGTCTCAAGGCTACACCTTC